These T cell receptor beta chains were read from a single sample in a study of OX40 agonist ivuxolimab in advanced cancers. Measured with immunoSEQ multiplex PCR; TCRdb has only the in-frame clones, and not every one. The sample has 65,000 to 75,000 clones, around 87% seen once. The specimen was CD4+ or CD8+ T cells sorted from blood, collected in a trial of the OX40 agonist ivuxolimab. The receptor source for this set is an adult with an advanced solid tumor such as melanoma, head and neck, liver or kidney cancer. CDR3s include the opening cysteine and the closing phenylalanine or tryptophan. A D gene is named only where the DNA matches it firmly. A row's size may be missing; if present it is once, few, many or a size class.

DNA: TGTGCCAGCAGTGCCGGGAATTATGGCTACACCTTC
CDR3: CASSAGNYGYTF
J: TRBJ1-2
size: -
V: TRBV6-6
D: -

DNA: TGCGCCAGCAGCCAAGAGGGTAGCAATCAGCCCCAGCATTTT
CDR3: CASSQEGSNQPQHF
J: TRBJ1-5
size: -
V: TRBV4-1
D: -

DNA: TGTGCCAGCAGCTTAGGGGGACTAGCGGCCACCGGGGAGCTGTTTTTT
CDR3: CASSLGGLAATGELFF
J: TRBJ2-2
size: -
V: TRBV11-2
D: TRBD2

DNA: TGTGCCAGCAGCCAAGGAGGGGCATTGAACACTGAAGCTTTCTTT
CDR3: CASSQGGALNTEAFF
J: TRBJ1-1
size: -
V: TRBV14
D: -

DNA: TGTGCCAGCAGCGATTGGGGGGGCGGACAAAACAATCAGCCCCAGCATTTT
CDR3: CASSDWGGGQNNQPQHF
J: TRBJ1-5
size: -
V: TRBV27
D: -

DNA: TGTGCCAGCAGCTTGGAGGGTACCTCGCCCCAGCATTTT
CDR3: CASSLEGTSPQHF
J: TRBJ1-5
size: -
V: TRBV5-4
D: -

DNA: TGCGCCAGCAGTATAGTCCTTAGGTCCTACAATGAGCAGTTCTTC
CDR3: CASSIVLRSYNEQFF
J: TRBJ2-1
size: -
V: TRBV10-1
D: -

DNA: TGTGCCAGCAGTTTATCGTTGGATGTGGGGCCCCAGCATTTT
CDR3: CASSLSLDVGPQHF
J: TRBJ1-5
size: once
V: TRBV27
D: -

DNA: TGTGCCAGCAGCCCAGGAGTCTATGGCTACACCTTC
CDR3: CASSPGVYGYTF
J: TRBJ1-2
size: -
V: TRBV7-6
D: -

DNA: TGTGCCAGTAATTCCTTTACAGGGGGCTGGAGTCAGCCCCAGCATTTT
CDR3: CASNSFTGGWSQPQHF
J: TRBJ1-5
size: -
V: TRBV19
D: TRBD1

DNA: TGTGCCAGCGAGCAGGGAAGGGACACTGAAGCTTTCTTT
CDR3: CASEQGRDTEAFF
J: TRBJ1-1
size: once
V: TRBV18
D: -

DNA: TGCGCCAGCAGCCCCGCGGTGGGATCTGGAAACACCATATATTTT
CDR3: CASSPAVGSGNTIYF
J: TRBJ1-3
size: once
V: TRBV5-1
D: -

DNA: TGTGCCAGCAGTTACTTCGGGACAGGGAACACTGAAGCTTTCTTT
CDR3: CASSYFGTGNTEAFF
J: TRBJ1-1
size: -
V: TRBV6-5
D: TRBD1

DNA: TGTGCCAGCTCACCACCCCTGGGACAGGTGAACACTGAAGCTTTCTTT
CDR3: CASSPPLGQVNTEAFF
J: TRBJ1-1
size: -
V: TRBV18
D: TRBD1

DNA: TGTGCCAGCAATCCCCCCGGAGGGGACAGGGGTAGTGCTTTCTTT
CDR3: CASNPPGGDRGSAFF
J: TRBJ1-1
size: -
V: TRBV28
D: TRBD1

DNA: TGTGCCAGCAGCGGACTAAGAAAAAACTATGGCTACACCTTC
CDR3: CASSGLRKNYGYTF
J: TRBJ1-2
size: -
V: TRBV7-2
D: -

DNA: TGTGCCAGCTCACCGGGAGGGAGAACCTCCTACGAGCAGTACTTC
CDR3: CASSPGGRTSYEQYF
J: TRBJ2-7
size: -
V: TRBV18
D: TRBD2

DNA: TGTGCCAGTAGTATAGTAGGGACTAGCGGCGAAGAGACCCAGTACTTC
CDR3: CASSIVGTSGEETQYF
J: TRBJ2-5
size: -
V: TRBV19
D: TRBD2